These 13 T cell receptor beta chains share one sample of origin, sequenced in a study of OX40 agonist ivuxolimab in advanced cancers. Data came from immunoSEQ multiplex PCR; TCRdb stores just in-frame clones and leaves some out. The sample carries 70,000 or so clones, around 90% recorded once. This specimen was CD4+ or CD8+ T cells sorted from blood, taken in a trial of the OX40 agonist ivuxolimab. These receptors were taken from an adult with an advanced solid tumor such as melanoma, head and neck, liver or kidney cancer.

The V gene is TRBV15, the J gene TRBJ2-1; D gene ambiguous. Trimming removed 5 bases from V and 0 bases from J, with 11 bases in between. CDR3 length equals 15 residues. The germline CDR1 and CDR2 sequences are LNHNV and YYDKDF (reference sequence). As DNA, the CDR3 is TGTGCCACCAGCGGCGGACCGCCCTCCTACAATGAGCAGTTCTTC. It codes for CATSGGPPSYNEQFF.

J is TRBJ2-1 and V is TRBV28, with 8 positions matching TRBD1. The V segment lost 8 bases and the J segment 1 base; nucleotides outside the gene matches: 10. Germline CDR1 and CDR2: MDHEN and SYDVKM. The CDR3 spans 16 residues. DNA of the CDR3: TGTGCCAGCCGATCAGGGGGCAGTGTGTCCTACAATGAGCAGTTCTTC. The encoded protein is CASRSGGSVSYNEQFF.

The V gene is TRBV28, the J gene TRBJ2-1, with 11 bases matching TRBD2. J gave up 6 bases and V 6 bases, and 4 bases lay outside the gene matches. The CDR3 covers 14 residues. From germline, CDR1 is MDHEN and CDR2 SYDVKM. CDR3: CASRPLAGANEQFF. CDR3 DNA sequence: TGTGCCAGCAGACCACTAGCGGGAGCCAATGAGCAGTTCTTC.

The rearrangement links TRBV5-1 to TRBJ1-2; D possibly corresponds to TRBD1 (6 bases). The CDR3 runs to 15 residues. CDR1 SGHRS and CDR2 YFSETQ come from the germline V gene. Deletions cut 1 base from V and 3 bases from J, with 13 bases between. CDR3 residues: CASSLRLGADYGYTF. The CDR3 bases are TGCGCCAGCAGCTTGAGGTTGGGGGCTGACTATGGCTACACCTTC.

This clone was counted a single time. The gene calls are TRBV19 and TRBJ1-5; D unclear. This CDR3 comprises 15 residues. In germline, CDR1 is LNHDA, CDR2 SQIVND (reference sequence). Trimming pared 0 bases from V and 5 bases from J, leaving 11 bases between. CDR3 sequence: CASSIDNGIYQPQHF. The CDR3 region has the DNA TGTGCCAGTAGTATAGATAATGGCATATATCAGCCCCAGCATTTT.

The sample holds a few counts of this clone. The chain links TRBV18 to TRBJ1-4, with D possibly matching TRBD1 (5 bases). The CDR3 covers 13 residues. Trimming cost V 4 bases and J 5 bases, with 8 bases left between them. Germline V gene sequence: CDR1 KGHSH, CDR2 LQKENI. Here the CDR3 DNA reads TGTGCCAGCTCACGGGACGGAAATGAAAAACTGTTTTTT. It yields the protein CASSRDGNEKLFF.

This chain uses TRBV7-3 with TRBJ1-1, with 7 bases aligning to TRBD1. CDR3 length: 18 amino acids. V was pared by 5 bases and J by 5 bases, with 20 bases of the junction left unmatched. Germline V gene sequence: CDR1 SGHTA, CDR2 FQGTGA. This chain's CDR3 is CASSPPVVPTGIGTEAFF. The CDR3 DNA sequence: TGTGCCAGCAGCCCCCCTGTTGTTCCGACAGGGATCGGAACTGAAGCTTTCTTT. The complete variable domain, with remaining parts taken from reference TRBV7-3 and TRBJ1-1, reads GAGVSQTPSNKVTEKGKYVELRCDPISGHTALYWYRQSLGQGPEFLIYFQGTGAADDSGLPNDRFFAVRPEGSVSTLKIQRTERGDSAVYLCASSPPVVPTGIGTEAFFGQGTRLTVV.

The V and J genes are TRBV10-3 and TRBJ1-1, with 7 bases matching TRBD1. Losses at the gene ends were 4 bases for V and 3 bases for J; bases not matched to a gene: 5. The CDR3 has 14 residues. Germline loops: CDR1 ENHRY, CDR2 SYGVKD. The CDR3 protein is CAISGQGGDTEAFF. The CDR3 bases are TGTGCCATCAGTGGGCAGGGGGGAGACACTGAAGCTTTCTTT.

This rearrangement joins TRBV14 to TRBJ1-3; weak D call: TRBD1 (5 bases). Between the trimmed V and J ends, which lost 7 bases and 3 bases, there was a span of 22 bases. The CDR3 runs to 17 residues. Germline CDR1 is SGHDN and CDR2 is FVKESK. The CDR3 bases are TGTGCCAGCACCCACAACACAGGCCGGCAGGGTGGAAACACCATATATTTT. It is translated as CASTHNTGRQGGNTIYF.

The CDR3 DNA is TGTGCCAGCAGCATCCTACAGGGGGCTAATGAGCAGTTCTTC. Encoded protein: CASSILQGANEQFF. The V gene is TRBV9, the J gene TRBJ2-1; 9 bases line up with TRBD1. The V segment lost 4 bases and the J segment 7 bases; nucleotides outside the gene matches: 6. There are 14 residues in the CDR3. Germline loops: CDR1 SGDLS, CDR2 YYNGEE.

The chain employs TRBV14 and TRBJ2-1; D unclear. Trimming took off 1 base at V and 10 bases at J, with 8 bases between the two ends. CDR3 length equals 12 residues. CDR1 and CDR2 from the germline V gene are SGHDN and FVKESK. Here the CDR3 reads CASSQVAYEQFF. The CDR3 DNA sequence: TGTGCCAGCAGCCAAGTGGCGTACGAGCAGTTCTTC.

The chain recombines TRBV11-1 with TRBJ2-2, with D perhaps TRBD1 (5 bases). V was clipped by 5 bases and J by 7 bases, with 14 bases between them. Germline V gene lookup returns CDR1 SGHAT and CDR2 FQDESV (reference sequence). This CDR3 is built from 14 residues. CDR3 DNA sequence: TGTGCCAGCAGCCTCAGACAGCAAGACGGGGAGCTGTTTTTT. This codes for CASSLRQQDGELFF.

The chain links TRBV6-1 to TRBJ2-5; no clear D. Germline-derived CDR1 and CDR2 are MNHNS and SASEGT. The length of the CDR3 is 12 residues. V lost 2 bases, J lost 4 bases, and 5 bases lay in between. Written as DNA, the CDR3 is TGTGCCAGCAGTGAAAACACAGAGACCCAGTACTTC. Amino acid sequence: CASSENTETQYF.